Presented here are 15 T cell receptor beta chains from one specimen sequenced in a study of cytomegalovirus exposure and HLA in healthy donors. The primer mix had 60 Vbeta and 13 Jbeta primers. Clones were read by immunoSEQ multiplex PCR, and TCRdb kept only the in-frame ones, dropping some. The sample has 120,000 or so clones, around three quarters seen once. What was sequenced was PBMCs. The receptors were gathered from a woman in her thirties or forties in good health and CMV-seronegative.

The J gene is TRBJ2-1, the V gene TRBV28; TRBD1 aligns across 8 bases. V lost 7 bases to trimming and J lost 3 bases; unmatched junction nucleotides: 5. The germline gives CDR1 MDHEN, CDR2 SYDVKM. The CDR3 is 14 residues long. CDR3 DNA sequence: TGTGCCAGCACGACAGGGGATCTCTACAATGAGCAGTTCTTC. Its translation is CASTTGDLYNEQFF. The complete variable domain, with remaining parts taken from reference TRBV28 and TRBJ2-1, reads DVKVTQSSRYLVKRTGEKVFLECVQDMDHENMFWYRQDPGLGLRLIYFSYDVKMKEKGDIPEGYSVSREKKERFSLILESASTNQTSMYLCASTTGDLYNEQFFGPGTRLTVL.

The chain couples TRBV4-1 to TRBJ2-1, with D possibly matching TRBD1 (5 bases). The CDR3 contains 12 residues. V gave up 5 bases and J gave up 7 bases, with 9 bases separating them. Germline CDR1 and CDR2: MGHRA and YSYEKL. CDR3 protein: CASSSRQNEQFF. The DNA for the CDR3 is TGCGCCAGCAGCTCAAGACAGAATGAGCAGTTCTTC.

As for this clone: The junction shows a germline mismatch at one end, possibly a read error. The chain combines TRBV2 with TRBJ1-5; maybe TRBD1 (6 bases). Germline V CDR1 and CDR2: SNHLY, FYNNEI. The CDR3 sequence is 11 residues long. This chain's CDR3 is CASSEGQGKYF. The CDR3 nucleotides read TGTGCCAGCAGTGAAGGGCAGGGGAAGTATTTT.

The V call is TRBV19, the J call TRBJ2-1; possibly TRBD1 for D (5 bases). V lost 5 bases to trimming and J lost 1 base, with 12 bases between them. Germline V lookup: CDR1 LNHDA, CDR2 SQIVND (reference sequence). The CDR3 is made up of 15 amino acids. This CDR3 is CASSANRPSYNEQFF. DNA for the CDR3: TGTGCCAGTAGTGCTAACAGGCCTTCCTACAATGAGCAGTTCTTC.

The rearrangement joins TRBV7-9 to TRBJ1-3; 8 bases align to TRBD1. The germline gives CDR1 SEHNR, CDR2 FQNEAQ (reference sequence). The length of the CDR3 is 18 residues. V shed 4 bases, J shed 0 bases, and the junction held 11 bases outside the gene matches. CDR3 region: CASSSPPGQGVSGNTIYF. CDR3 sequence (DNA): TGTGCCAGCAGCTCCCCGCCCGGACAGGGAGTCTCTGGAAACACCATATATTTT.

The chain uses TRBV7-3 and TRBJ2-1; 8 bases align to TRBD2. This CDR3 is 16 amino acids long. Trimming at V came to 5 bases and at J to 5 bases, leaving 11 bases not matched to a gene. Germline CDR1 SGHTA, CDR2 FQGTGA. The CDR3 loop is CASSRGGTSPHNEQFF. The CDR3 coding sequence is TGTGCCAGCAGCCGCGGGGGGACCTCTCCACACAATGAGCAGTTCTTC.

The genes are TRBV5-5 and TRBJ1-2, with D possibly matching TRBD1 (6 bases). CDR3 size: 14 residues. The V end lost 0 bases, the J end lost 0 bases, and 6 bases lay between the germline ends. CDR1 SGHKS and CDR2 YYEKEE come from the germline V gene (reference sequence). The CDR3 coding sequence is TGTGCCAGCAGCTTGGGACAGGCTAACTATGGCTACACCTTC. This translates into CASSLGQANYGYTF.

This clone has a handful of counts. A read error may produce the germline difference seen at one junction end. The chain joins TRBV7-7 to TRBJ2-1; D possibly corresponds to TRBD2 (5 bases). The CDR3 consists of 15 residues. CDR1 is SSHAT and CDR2 is FNYEAQ in the germline V gene (reference sequence). CDR3 amino acids: CASSLGAATYNEQFF. DNA for the CDR3: TGTGCTAGCAGCTTAGGAGCGGCAACCTACAATGAGCAGTTCTTC.

The V gene is TRBV29-1, the J gene TRBJ2-1, with 8 bases identical to TRBD2. The CDR3 loop spans 18 amino acids. J was trimmed by 10 bases and V by 4 bases; bases with no gene match: 24. Germline V gene lookup returns CDR1 SQVTM and CDR2 ANQGSEA. The CDR3 nucleotides read TGCAGCGTTGTTAGAACTCACGTGACTAGCGACTTTATTAAGGAGCAGTTCTTC. Amino acids: CSVVRTHVTSDFIKEQFF.

A note on this clone: Given the absence of the conserved phenylalanine or tryptophan at the CDR3 end, a read error is likely. The DNA is omitted, as the CDR3 cannot be located on it reliably, and the CDR3 follows TCRdb's listing. The genes are TRBV7-6 and TRBJ1-1; TRBD1, as called in the table, went unchecked against the DNA. Germline values: CDR1 SGHVS, CDR2 FNYEAQ. The CDR3 spans 15 amino acids, including both terminal residues. The CDR3 sequence: CASSPDSDRGPFLVI.

The chain carries TRBV10-1 and TRBJ2-1; TRBD1 might be the D (5 bases). Germline V gene sequence: CDR1 WNHNN, CDR2 SYGVQD (reference sequence). Trimming left V 6 bases short and J 7 bases short, with 16 bases between. The CDR3 sequence is 14 residues long. This CDR3 is CASSQTRDVNEQFF. The CDR3, as DNA: TGCGCCAGCAGCCAAACCAGGGATGTGAATGAGCAGTTCTTC.

V is TRBV7-2 and J is TRBJ2-7; TRBD2 agrees at 7 bases. Per the germline V gene, CDR1 is SGHTA and CDR2 is FQGNSA. The CDR3 length is 15 residues. With V trimmed by 5 bases and J by 2 bases, 9 bases remained unmatched. CDR3 residues: CASSPTGTIPYEQYF. CDR3 coding DNA: TGTGCCAGCAGCCCGACCGGGACTATCCCCTACGAGCAGTACTTC.

The CDR3 reads CASSLGETGELFF. The CDR3 nucleotides read TGTGCCAGCAGCCTCGGGGAGACCGGGGAGCTGTTTTTT. V and J are TRBV5-6 and TRBJ2-2, with D tentatively TRBD2 (5 bases). The CDR3 has 13 amino acids. V lost 4 bases to trimming and J lost 5 bases, with 9 bases between them. The V gene's germline CDR1 is SGHDT and CDR2 YYEEEE.

As for this clone: One end of the junction fails to match germline, which may point to a read error. The chain combines TRBV11-2 with TRBJ2-3; D possibly corresponds to TRBD1 (6 bases). Germline CDR1 reads SGHAT; CDR2 reads FQNNGV. This CDR3 has 14 amino acids. The CDR3 coding sequence is TGTGCCAACAGCTTAGTTCGTGGGGGCGATACGCAGTATTTT. The encoded protein is CANSLVRGGDTQYF. The full variable domain, rest sourced from reference TRBV11-2 and TRBJ2-3, is EAGVAQSPRYKIIEKRQSVAFWCNPISGHATLYWYQQILGQGPKLLIQFQNNGVVDDSQLPKDRFSAERLKGVDSTLKIQPAKLEDSAVYLCANSLVRGGDTQYFGPGTRLTVL.

The genes are TRBV6-1 and TRBJ2-3; 10 nucleotides match TRBD2. This CDR3 has 17 residues. The J segment lost 3 bases and the V segment lost 2 bases, leaving 8 bases of the junction unmatched. Looked up from germline, CDR1 is MNHNS and CDR2 is SASEGT. CDR3 sequence: CASSEYNSGRKTDTQYF. CDR3 bases: TGTGCCAGCAGTGAATACAATAGCGGGAGGAAAACAGATACGCAGTATTTT.